The T cell receptor beta chain described here comes from a study of blood T cell repertoires in COVID-19 (dated by TCRdb to 2018 to 2020). For the wider study: The collaborator samples originated in the United States, Italy and Spain and spanned the acute and convalescent phases of COVID-19. Samples came from the ongoing ImmuneRACE study (first 160 participants) plus 1,254 subjects from 6 global collaborators. A freely available public database, intended as a resource for researchers studying the immune response to SARS-CoV-2, is where the repertoires were released. Where HLA class I and class II types were available, the types were taken from metadata supplied by the sample provider, not from assay-based typing. The dataset comprised deeply sampled blood TCRbeta repertoires from subjects exposed to, actively infected with, or recovered from COVID-19. A de-identified subject ID, COVID-19 status, age in years and sex were almost always included in the sample metadata. The prospective study material was composed of cDNA or gDNA derived from T cells, B-cell-depleted T cells, or PBMCs. Results and caveats for the whole study, not just this receptor: Clinical and demographic metadata were provided uncurated, with the amount varying by source and participant.

Each collaborating institution followed its own protocols to collect whole blood in K2EDTA tubes. For TCRbeta analysis, collaborators shipped samples as frozen whole blood, isolated PBMCs, or DNA extracted from either of those sample types. The immunoSEQ Assay, a bias-controlled multiplex PCR, was used to amplify TCRbeta CDR3 regions from genomic DNA. As for the authors' bioinformatics: The number of nucleated cells in each sample was estimated from the amplification of reference gene primers within the assay. Sequence reads were collapsed and filtered to measure the absolute abundance of every unique TCRbeta CDR3 rearrangement. For each sample, productive Simpson clonality was calculated as the square root of Simpson's diversity index over productive rearrangements. TCRdb holds this immuneACCESS table with in-frame rearrangements only. Some clones are missing; in checked studies, unresolved V genes explain under half, and the rest has no known cause. V and J calls and clone size come straight from that table; D and trimming were deduced from the DNA. This sample is represented by more than 85,000 clones; around 90% of them were singletons. Together, the top ten hold about 3% of the sample.

Note on this clone: Its antigen is still unknown. Nothing much larger sits one base from this clone, and base qualities are not available.

The junction shows trimming of 0 bases on V and 10 bases on J, plus 15 bases between the germline ends. Its CDR3 holds 14 amino acids, cysteine through phenylalanine. Only CDR3 DNA is held: 42 bases, read in frame from base 1. Sequences MNHEY (CDR1) and SVGAGI (CDR2) are obtained from the germline V gene. This receptor was obtained from a man in his fifties with active or convalescent COVID-19. The chain employs TRBV6-5 and TRBJ1-2; no confident D gene assignment can be made. The specimen sequenced was peripheral blood. The DNA reads as follows: TGTGCCAGCAGTTACTCGATATCGGGGTCGGACTACACCTTC. This sequence encodes CASSYSISGSDYTF.